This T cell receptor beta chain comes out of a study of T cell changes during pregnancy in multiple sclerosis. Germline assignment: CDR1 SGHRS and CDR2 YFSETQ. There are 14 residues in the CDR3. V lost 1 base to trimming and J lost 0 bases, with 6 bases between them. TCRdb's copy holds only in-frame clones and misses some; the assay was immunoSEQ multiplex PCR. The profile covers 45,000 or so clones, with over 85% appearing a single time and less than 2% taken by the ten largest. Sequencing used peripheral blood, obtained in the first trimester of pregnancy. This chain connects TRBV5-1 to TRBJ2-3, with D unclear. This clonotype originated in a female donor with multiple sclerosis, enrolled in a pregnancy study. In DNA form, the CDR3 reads TGCGCCAGCAGCTTGAGCTCGAGCACAGATACGCAGTATTTT. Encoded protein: CASSLSSSTDTQYF.